This T cell receptor (beta chain) was sequenced during a study of CD8 T cells in ankylosing spondylitis. Study-level results: Disease-linked clones bore a CD8+ phenotype, appearing relatively rarely in peripheral blood. Reportedly, disease-linked clones are significantly enriched in ankylosing spondylitis patients' matched synovial fluid. Certain motif variants had earlier been reported in reactive arthritis synovial fluid and blood.

This clonotype was found many times. Its antigen is unknown. TCR beta libraries were made by quantitative 5'-RACE with molecular barcodes. One entry per CDR3 protein, called by TCRdb with MiXCR from the 5' RACE reads. The sample includes 230,000 or so distinct CDR3 sequences, 15% to 20% of them seen just once. From germline, CDR1 is SGHRS and CDR2 YFSETQ. The V gene lost 4 bases and the J gene lost 2 bases, with 18 bases spanning the gap. This CDR3 has 16 residues. The specimen sequenced was blood, either unsorted or a sorted T cell fraction (not recorded which). This sequence was found in a male donor with ankylosing spondylitis or in good health (not recorded which). The rearrangement links TRBV5-1 to TRBJ2-5; D gene uncertain. In DNA form, the CDR3 reads TGCGCCAGCAGCCGGGCCCACTTGAAACATCAAGAGACCCAGTACTTC. It codes for CASSRAHLKHQETQYF.